This T cell receptor beta chain was identified during a study of OX40 agonist ivuxolimab in advanced cancers. In the study overall: Ivuxolimab was a fully human IgG2 agonistic monoclonal antibody targeting the costimulatory receptor OX40 (CD134). Intravenous ivuxolimab was administered to patients every 2 weeks at six dose levels: 0.01, 0.1, 0.3, 1.5, 3 and 10 mg/kg. Among the approximately 54 dose-escalation patients, around 19 had hepatocellular carcinoma, 15 or so melanoma, 9 renal cell carcinoma and 9 head and neck cancer. A male proportion of almost 85% and a mean age of roughly 55 years, ranging from roughly 20 to 80, were recorded for the dose-escalation cohort. Prior anti-PD-1, anti-PD-L1 or anti-CTLA-4 therapy was permitted, and 30% to 50% of dose-escalation patients had received checkpoint inhibitors. Partial responses occurred in three dose-escalation patients, of whom one had hepatocellular carcinoma and two had cutaneous melanoma. The point of sequencing TCRbeta in the periphery was to test whether ivuxolimab changed TCR sequence diversity and drove clonal T-cell expansion. The monotherapy dose-escalation portion (N of about 52 patients) of the phase I ivuxolimab trial is reported in the paper.

The investigation overall reported the following: In the 0.1-3.0 mg/kg groups, partial responders were among the patients with the lowest normalized peripheral clonal expansion, particularly in CD8+ T cells. Low levels of normalized T-cell clonal expansion were also seen in some patients who did not respond. After ivuxolimab, CD8+ T cells had more expanded clones than CD4+ T cells on average. Antigen specificity was not determined for the clonally expanded peripheral T cells. At doses of 0.1 to 3.0 mg/kg, clonal expansion of both CD4+ and CD8+ blood T cells was observed from baseline to week 6.

To sequence the TCRbeta CDR3 region, genomic DNA was isolated from the sorted cells. TCRbeta CDR3 regions were sequenced using the immunoSEQ Assay. TCRdb re-hosts the immuneACCESS table, in-frame sequences only. Its copies lack some clones; in the studies checked, an unresolved V gene accounts for under half of them, and the cause for the rest is not known. For this sample the table gives tens of thousands of clones, of which around 80% were detected only once. Of the sample, about 1.1% is held by the ten largest clones. Here V drops 4 bases and J drops 11 bases, and the junction holds 10 bases not matched to any gene. The CDR1 and CDR2 encoded by the germline V gene are ENHRY and SYGVKD. The CDR3 starts with the cysteine, ends with the phenylalanine, and has 14 residues. Left in the record is the CDR3 DNA by itself, 42 bases read in frame from the first base. To note about this clone: Its recognized antigen is unknown. No base quality values were provided; no much bigger clone lies one nucleotide off.

Patients with a history of autoimmune disease or receiving systemic immunosuppression were excluded from the trial. Peripheral blood for TCR sequencing was collected from all dose cohorts at baseline, on cycle 4 day 1, and on cycle 7 day 1. The samples were drawn from a first-in-human, open-label, multicenter phase I dose-escalation trial of ivuxolimab. The trial enrolled adults with locally advanced or metastatic head and neck squamous cell, hepatocellular, melanoma or renal cell carcinoma. Before TCR sequencing, CD4+ T cells and CD8+ T cells from peripheral blood were sorted into separate populations.

The chain is assembled from TRBV10-3 and TRBJ2-3, with TRBD1 identical over 9 junction bases. This TCR derives from an adult with an advanced solid tumor such as melanoma, head and neck, liver or kidney cancer. The sequences come from CD4+ or CD8+ T cells sorted from blood, collected in a trial of the OX40 agonist ivuxolimab. The DNA reads as follows: TGTGCCATCAGTGCCAATACGGACAGGGGTGTGCAGTATTTT. It translates to CAISANTDRGVQYF.